This T cell receptor beta chain is from a study of patients and donors after allogeneic stem cell transplantation. This clonotype was counted between two and nine times. TCRdb itself ran the RT-PCR reads through MiXCR, one entry per CDR3 protein. Of roughly 200,000 distinct CDR3 sequences in the sample, 35% to 45% were seen once. The germline V and J ends were trimmed by 2 bases and 5 bases, with 12 bases remaining between them. CDR3 length: 14 residues. Germline V CDR1 and CDR2: SGHTA, FQGTGA. The chain recombines TRBV7-3 with TRBJ1-1, with TRBD1 as a possible D gene (5 bases). This sequence was found in a human donor who was either an allogeneic HSCT recipient or a stem cell or donor lymphocyte infusion donor (not recorded which). It is not recorded whose cells these are; they may come from a transplant donor. Input material: blood, either unsorted or a sorted T cell fraction (not recorded which). CDR3 amino acids: CASSLSQGSTEAFF. The CDR3 DNA is TGTGCCAGCAGCTTATCTCAGGGTTCTACTGAAGCTTTCTTT.